The present TCR beta chain was sequenced within a study of breast tumors, draining lymph nodes, adjacent tissues. Breast cancer patients provided tissue from their axillary draining lymph nodes. Germline assignment: CDR1 DFQATT and CDR2 SNEGSKA (reference sequence). V was clipped by 5 bases and J by 6 bases, with 8 bases between them. The CDR3 length is 12 residues. TCRdb reanalysed the multiplex PCR reads using MiXCR and keeps one entry per CDR3 protein. The table includes about 200,000 distinct CDR3 sequences, approximately 33% detected once. The sequencing sample was made of axillary lymph node tissue. V is TRBV20-1 and J is TRBJ2-6; D is perhaps TRBD2 (6 bases). The clonotype was recovered from a female donor with breast cancer. Some clones in this sample may be carry-over from other donors' samples. In DNA, the CDR3 is TGCAGTGCTTTACTAGCGGCCAACGTCCTGACTTTC. It translates to CSALLAANVLTF.